This T cell receptor beta chain was sequenced in a study of CD8 T cells in ankylosing spondylitis. Scientists made TCR beta libraries using quantitative 5'-RACE with molecular barcodes. TCRdb reprocessed the 5' RACE reads via MiXCR and lists one record per CDR3 protein. The sample carries fewer than 550,000 distinct CDR3 sequences, about 5% recorded once. General study findings and limits: Made up of fewer than 10 highly homologous variants, a TCR beta motif appeared characteristic of ankylosing spondylitis blood.

This clonotype was detected many times. Its specificity is not known. The V end was cut by 4 bases, the J end by 0 bases, with 14 bases between. The CDR3 is 16 residues long. CDR1 is SGHNT, CDR2 YYREEE, per germline (reference sequence). This sequence joins TRBV5-4 and TRBJ2-1; D call uncertain. The sequenced sample was blood, either unsorted or a sorted T cell fraction (not recorded which). The sequence was collected from a male donor with ankylosing spondylitis. CDR3 sequence (DNA): TGTGCCAGCAGCCCTGGAATGGTTAGCTCCTACAATGAGCAGTTCTTC. Protein sequence: CASSPGMVSSYNEQFF.